These T cell receptor beta chains were read from a single sample in a study of blood T cell repertoires in COVID-19. The repertoire was sequenced with immunoSEQ multiplex PCR; TCRdb's copy has only in-frame clones and lacks some. The sample includes 200,000 to 250,000 clones, just under 90% of them seen just once. The sample comprised peripheral blood. Source of these receptors: a man under 40 with COVID-19, enrolled during active disease. CDR3s leave out the opening cysteine and the closing phenylalanine or tryptophan.

j_call v_call cdr3_aa
TRBJ2-4 TRBV28 ASSLTTGTQKNIQY
TRBJ2-7 TRBV6-5 ASSLYRGASYEQY
TRBJ2-3 TRBV24-1 ATSARWEGRDTQY
TRBJ1-5 TRBV7-8 ASSSGTFNQPQH
TRBJ1-3 TRBV5-1 ASSLAGSLTRNTIY
TRBJ1-2 TRBV7-6 ASSPVVEGINYGYT
TRBJ2-1 TRBV1 TSSQVQGGKVNEQF
TRBJ1-2 TRBV20-1 SASGTAGINYGYT
TRBJ2-3 TRBV4-2 ASSRVSTSGGEADTQY
TRBJ2-5 TRBV7-2 ASSLARQETQY
TRBJ2-5 TRBV16 ASSQLGQSETQY
TRBJ1-3 TRBV5-4 ASSPPPTGHGNTIY
TRBJ1-4 TRBV6-6 ASSPVGAAEKLF
TRBJ1-1 TRBV5-1 ASSFLTGANTEAF
TRBJ1-1 TRBV3-1/TRBV3-2 ASSQVAGSEAF
TRBJ1-2 TRBV12-3/TRBV12-4 ASRLTGDGYT
TRBJ1-5 TRBV7-2 ASRSGLPQPQH
TRBJ1-2 TRBV18 ASSPGRDTGGYT
TRBJ2-1 TRBV9 ASSGGGSSYNEQF
TRBJ2-3 TRBV10-3 AIRLDPSTDTQY
TRBJ1-2 TRBV6-5 ASSSGGYGYT
TRBJ2-7 TRBV6-2/TRBV6-3 ASTPRSGLSYEQY
TRBJ1-1 TRBV10-3 AISRGMNTEAF
TRBJ2-1 TRBV7-9 ASSFRQGNLYEQF
TRBJ1-2 TRBV27 ATRPTGQIYGYT
TRBJ1-2 TRBV27 ASRSTGGYGYT
TRBJ2-7 TRBV19 ASSIAGGAYEQY
TRBJ2-4 TRBV5-6 ASSSEGTSGAMSIQY
TRBJ1-2 TRBV12-3/TRBV12-4 ASSLRGRDGYT
TRBJ2-1 TRBV7-2 ASSLAGASGGYNEQF
TRBJ2-1 TRBV7-8 ASSVTSGGRGDYNEQF
TRBJ2-7 TRBV11-3 ASSLPEYNKTGGSSYEQY
TRBJ2-1 TRBV6-2/TRBV6-3 ASSLTGTEKNEQF
TRBJ1-2 TRBV5-1 ASSLGQNYGYT
TRBJ1-1 TRBV5-4 ASSFMRAGSGTEAF
TRBJ1-1 TRBV5-1 ASRPNRENTEAF
TRBJ2-1 TRBV11-3 ASSSTGGNEQF
TRBJ1-5 TRBV11-2 ASSLDRVQPQH
TRBJ1-1 TRBV5-8 ASSLNRYTEAF
TRBJ1-2 TRBV24-1 ATSAADRGGYT
TRBJ2-6 TRBV7-9 ASSLSGSGANVLT
TRBJ1-3 TRBV2 ASSTDRGGNTIY
TRBJ2-7 TRBV6-5 ASSYSIGLGEQY
TRBJ2-7 TRBV7-2 ASSLSVSYEQY
TRBJ1-3 TRBV18 ASSPSYGNTIY
TRBJ2-7 TRBV11-2 ASSLGEPNEQY
TRBJ2-3 TRBV5-1 ASSLGGTDTQY
TRBJ2-7 TRBV4-3 ASSQGLDTYEQY
TRBJ2-1 TRBV18 ASSVGLAGPYNEQF
TRBJ1-6 TRBV5-1 ASSPSTGPGSPLH
TRBJ1-6 TRBV7-3 ASSLSQYNSPLH
TRBJ2-7 TRBV6-5 ASRSTGMQY
TRBJ2-3 TRBV18 ASSPGLAGTDTQY
TRBJ2-4 TRBV7-2 ASSRGLAGDGIQY
TRBJ2-1 TRBV6-4 ASSDTNREEQF
TRBJ1-5 TRBV7-8 ASSPRNRDSYNQPQH
TRBJ2-1 TRBV6-2/TRBV6-3 ASSPGQGRNEQF
TRBJ1-6 TRBV16 ASSQSAGGNSPLH
TRBJ2-3 TRBV4-1 ASSQSPGTLTDTQY